Sequencing of this T cell receptor (beta chain) was carried out in a study of identical twins. Between the trimmed V and J ends, which lost 1 base and 7 bases, there was a span of 9 bases. The germline V gene encodes CDR1 SGHRS and CDR2 YFSETQ. This CDR3 has 13 amino acids. Ten or more counts support this clonotype. As yet, its antigen is unknown. MiXCR, run by TCRdb on the 5' RACE reads, gives a single entry per CDR3 protein. The table has around 140,000 distinct CDR3 sequences, approximately 4% seen once; the top ten hold approximately 7.7%. Study conclusions and caveats: Models, which agreed with sharing between unrelated individuals, nonetheless underestimated the out-of-frame TCR alpha sharing seen in monozygotic twins. Zero-insertion results could be subject to partial confounding by invariant MAIT and iNKT cells. High-abundance cord blood beta clonotypes had fewer insertions; memory repertoires showed none. The same donors were not followed; conclusions instead depended on cross-sectional statistical analysis.

Sequenced sample: memory T cells sorted from blood. The receptor comes from a young man in good health. J is TRBJ1-5 and V is TRBV5-1, with D possibly matching TRBD1 (5 bases). The CDR3 loop is CASSLTGVQPQHF. In DNA form, the CDR3 reads TGCGCCAGCAGCTTGACAGGTGTCCAGCCCCAGCATTTT.